Shown below are 28 T cell receptor beta chains from a single sample sequenced in a study of T cell responses to AZD1222 COVID-19 vaccine. Data came from immunoSEQ multiplex PCR; TCRdb stores just in-frame clones and leaves some out. The sample has 120,000 to 150,000 clones, 91% seen once. This specimen consisted of peripheral blood, obtained 28 days after the second AZD1222 dose. The receptor source for this set is an adult who received the AZD1222 COVID-19 vaccine.

The rearrangement links TRBV6-5 to TRBJ2-1, with 7 bases fitting TRBD2. The CDR3 extends over 16 amino acids. In germline, CDR1 is MNHEY, CDR2 SVGAGI. V trimming: 0 bases; J trimming: 1 base; junction bases outside the gene matches: 3. CDR3 sequence (DNA): TGTGCCAGCAGTTACTCTGGGAGGGAATCCTACAATGAGCAGTTCTTC. Its protein is CASSYSGRESYNEQFF.

This chain uses TRBV5-4 with TRBJ2-1; D is undetermined. The CDR3 has 12 amino acids. V lost 3 bases and J 10 bases, leaving 11 bases between the germline ends. Germline V gene sequence: CDR1 SGHNT, CDR2 YYREEE (reference sequence). The CDR3 coding sequence is TGTGCCAGCAGCTCATACGAAGGAGAGCAGTTCTTC. Amino acid sequence: CASSSYEGEQFF.

This chain uses TRBV29-1 with TRBJ1-5; D unresolved. Trimming pared 7 bases from V and 1 base from J, leaving 11 bases between. Germline assignment: CDR1 SQVTM and CDR2 ANQGSEA. The CDR3 length is 13 residues. CDR3 in DNA: TGCAGCGCTACAAAAGGGAGCAATCAGCCCCAGCATTTT. It encodes CSATKGSNQPQHF.

This chain connects TRBV6-4 to TRBJ1-2, with a tentative D call TRBD1 (5 bases). CDR3 length equals 12 residues. V was clipped by 6 bases and J by 8 bases, with 13 bases between them. Looked up from germline, CDR1 is MRHNA and CDR2 is SNTAGT. CDR3 coding DNA: TGTGCCAGCAGGAGGGGAGGTGAGGGCTACACCTTC. Its translation: CASRRGGEGYTF.

V usage is TRBV29-1 and J usage is TRBJ1-6, with 9 bases that match TRBD1. Unmatched junction bases numbered 4, after V lost 5 bases and J lost 5 bases. Germline CDR1 SQVTM, CDR2 ANQGSEA. This CDR3 is built from 14 residues. CDR3 protein: CSVWTGVDNSPLHF. The CDR3 coding sequence is TGCAGCGTTTGGACAGGGGTAGATAATTCACCCCTCCACTTT.

The chain links TRBV6-6 to TRBJ1-1; D is unresolved. The CDR3 extends over 14 amino acids. V was clipped by 2 bases and J by 6 bases, with 13 bases between them. Germline-derived CDR1 and CDR2 are MNHNY and SVGAGI (reference sequence). CDR3 sequence reads: CASSYAESISEAFF. DNA of the CDR3: TGTGCCAGCAGTTACGCCGAGTCTATTTCTGAAGCTTTCTTT.

The chain has TRBV2 and TRBJ2-3, with D maybe TRBD1 (5 bases). CDR1 and CDR2 from the germline V gene are SNHLY and FYNNEI. Trimming took off 3 bases at V and 1 base at J, with 8 bases between the two ends. The CDR3 is made up of 14 amino acids. The CDR3 loop reads CASSEGQGTDTQYF. CDR3 bases: TGTGCCAGCAGTGAGGGGCAAGGCACAGATACGCAGTATTTT.

The CDR3 loop reads CASSAGDDGELFF. The DNA of the CDR3 is TGTGCCAGCTCTGCAGGGGACGACGGGGAGCTGTTTTTT. J is TRBJ2-2 and V is TRBV9; D may be TRBD1 (6 bases). V was clipped by 7 bases and J by 7 bases, with 14 bases between them. CDR3 size: 13 residues. Per the germline V gene, CDR1 is SGDLS and CDR2 is YYNGEE.

The V call is TRBV3-1 (or the pseudogene TRBV3-2), the J call TRBJ1-4, with D perhaps TRBD1 (6 bases). Germline V gene data show CDR1 as LGHDT and CDR2 as YNNKEL (reference sequence). The CDR3 has 16 residues. V was cut by 0 bases and J by 5 bases, with 13 bases left in between. This CDR3 is CASSQDLGARNEKLFF. The CDR3 DNA reads TGTGCCAGCAGCCAAGATTTGGGGGCCAGGAATGAAAAACTGTTTTTT.

V gene TRBV19 combines with J gene TRBJ2-5; 8 nucleotides agree with TRBD2. Germline V lookup: CDR1 LNHDA, CDR2 SQIVND (reference sequence). The V and J ends lost 3 bases and 1 base, in that order; junction bases with no gene match: 4. The CDR3 is 15 amino acids. DNA of the CDR3: TGTGCCAGTAGTATTGAACTAGCGGTCCAAGAGACCCAGTACTTC. This translates into CASSIELAVQETQYF.

The V call is TRBV28, the J call TRBJ2-7; no definite D call. V was shortened by 3 bases and J by 5 bases, with 11 bases between the two germline ends. The CDR3 sequence is 13 residues long. Germline CDR1 and CDR2: MDHEN and SYDVKM. The CDR3 DNA reads as TGTGCCAGCAGTTTGGTCAACCCTAACGAGCAGTACTTC. Translation gives CASSLVNPNEQYF.

The J gene is TRBJ1-1, the V gene TRBV7-8; weak D call: TRBD1 (5 bases). Germline V gives CDR1 SGHVS, CDR2 FQNEAQ. V was cut by 2 bases and J by 0 bases, with 16 bases left in between. This CDR3 region has 17 residues. The DNA for the CDR3 is TGTGCCAGCAGCTTACCCGACGGGGGACGGGTGAACACTGAAGCTTTCTTT. Amino acid sequence: CASSLPDGGRVNTEAFF.

The chain links TRBV2 to TRBJ2-7; D is perhaps TRBD1 (5 bases). V dropped 5 bases and J dropped 2 bases, with 16 bases sitting between them. Germline V gene sequence: CDR1 SNHLY, CDR2 FYNNEI. This CDR3 region has 15 residues. As DNA, the CDR3 is TGTGCCAGCAGTATCTTTCAGGGAAACACCTACGAGCAGTACTTC. It specifies CASSIFQGNTYEQYF.

The chain carries TRBV28 and TRBJ1-6; weak D call: TRBD1 (6 bases). The germline CDR1 and CDR2 sequences are MDHEN and SYDVKM. V was cut by 5 bases and J by 6 bases, with 26 bases left in between. This CDR3 has 19 residues. CDR3 bases: TGTGCCAGCAGTATGGTACAGGGTGGCGGGAAACACGCTAATTCACCCCTCCACTTT. The encoded protein is CASSMVQGGGKHANSPLHF.

The chain couples TRBV11-3 to TRBJ2-7, with D maybe TRBD2 (6 bases). CDR1 SGHNT and CDR2 YENEEA come from the germline V gene. This CDR3 region has 14 residues. Trimming took off 1 base at V and 6 bases at J, with 13 bases between the two ends. The CDR3 sequence: CASSLGGRGGEQYF. The CDR3 region has the DNA TGTGCCAGCAGCTTAGGGGGAAGGGGAGGCGAGCAGTACTTC.

The chain recombines TRBV5-4 with TRBJ1-1, with TRBD1 as a possible D gene (5 bases). Germline CDR1 and CDR2: SGHNT and YYREEE (reference sequence). This CDR3 spans 14 amino acids. Trimming removed 0 bases at V and 1 base at J, with 7 bases between. The CDR3 protein is CASSLGRANTEAFF. Here the CDR3 DNA reads TGTGCCAGCAGCTTGGGCAGGGCGAACACTGAAGCTTTCTTT.

The CDR3 nucleotides read TGCGCCAGCAGAATGACGGGGACAGGGGTGGGCTCTGGAAACACCATATATTTT. It translates to CASRMTGTGVGSGNTIYF. V is TRBV5-1 and J is TRBJ1-3; 10 bases are a match to TRBD1. V was pared by 5 bases and J by 0 bases, with 11 bases of the junction left unmatched. CDR3 length: 18 residues. Germline V gene sequence: CDR1 SGHRS, CDR2 YFSETQ.

CDR3 residues: CASSKNGKVMRSNSPLHF. In nucleotides, the CDR3 is TGTGCCAGCAGCAAAAATGGGAAGGTGATGCGAAGTAATTCACCCCTCCACTTT. The J gene is TRBJ1-6, the V gene TRBV21-1. TRBV21-1 is flagged as a pseudogene. This CDR3 region has 18 residues.

J is TRBJ2-3 and V is TRBV4-2; 11 bases agree with TRBD2. The germline gives CDR1 LGHNA, CDR2 YNFKEQ. The V and J ends lost 0 bases and 5 bases, in that order; junction bases with no gene match: 13. The CDR3 runs 19 residues. This CDR3 is CASSQDLGSGRASRDTQYF. The CDR3 DNA is TGTGCCAGCAGCCAAGATCTAGGTAGCGGGAGGGCCTCAAGAGATACGCAGTATTTT.

This clone was observed a single time. This chain joins TRBV6-5 and TRBJ2-1, with 7 bases that match TRBD2. The CDR3 extends over 15 amino acids. V shed 6 bases and J 5 bases; nucleotides not matched to a gene: 10. Germline CDR1 reads MNHEY; CDR2 reads SVGAGI. CDR3 in DNA: TGTGCCAGCAGCTCGTCCCGGGACTACCACAATGAGCAGTTCTTC. Protein: CASSSSRDYHNEQFF.

The rearrangement joins TRBV7-9 to TRBJ1-4; 10 positions agree with TRBD1. The V and J ends lost 4 bases and 5 bases, in that order; junction bases with no gene match: 7. Germline CDR1 SEHNR, CDR2 FQNEAQ (reference sequence). The CDR3 is 16 amino acids. The CDR3 here is CASSSPPGQGNEKLFF. The CDR3 region has the DNA TGTGCCAGCAGCTCACCACCGGGACAGGGGAATGAAAAACTGTTTTTT.

The chain joins TRBV3-1 (or the pseudogene TRBV3-2) to TRBJ1-2; D is uncertain. There are 16 residues in the CDR3. The V end was cut by 0 bases, the J end by 4 bases, with 15 bases between. Germline loops: CDR1 LGHDT, CDR2 YNNKEL (reference sequence). This CDR3 is CASSQDRFGRVYGYTF. The CDR3, as DNA: TGTGCCAGCAGCCAAGATAGGTTTGGGAGGGTCTATGGCTACACCTTC.

This chain connects TRBV6-5 to TRBJ1-3, with D maybe TRBD1 (6 bases). Germline loops: CDR1 MNHEY, CDR2 SVGAGI. This CDR3 region has 15 residues. The V end lost 8 bases, the J end lost 2 bases, and 16 bases lay between the germline ends. CDR3 loop: CASSLTGSTGNTIYF. The CDR3, as DNA: TGTGCCAGCTCACTTACAGGGAGTACTGGAAACACCATATATTTT.

The rearrangement links TRBV4-2 to TRBJ2-1, with 8 bases that match TRBD2. In germline, CDR1 is LGHNA, CDR2 YNFKEQ. The CDR3 totals 18 residues. Losses at the gene ends were 0 bases for V and 8 bases for J; bases not matched to a gene: 15. This CDR3 is CASSQDSESGLAGYEQFF. CDR3 bases: TGTGCCAGCAGCCAAGATTCTGAATCCGGACTAGCCGGATATGAGCAGTTCTTC.

The chain is built from TRBV9 and TRBJ2-1; 7 nucleotides agree with TRBD1. This CDR3 region has 12 residues. J lost 8 bases, V lost 2 bases, and 1 base had no gene match. In germline, CDR1 is SGDLS, CDR2 YYNGEE. This chain's CDR3 is CASSVGTDEQFF. In DNA, the CDR3 is TGTGCCAGCAGCGTCGGGACAGATGAGCAGTTCTTC.

This clone has just one count. The chain links TRBV9 to TRBJ2-5; 9 positions match TRBD2. J gave up 5 bases and V 3 bases, and 11 bases lay outside the gene matches. Germline CDR1 and CDR2: SGDLS and YYNGEE. CDR3 length equals 16 residues. The CDR3 nucleotides read TGTGCCAGCAGCGCAGGGGTAGCGGGAGATGGGGAGACCCAGTACTTC. Translating gives CASSAGVAGDGETQYF.

This clone occurred once. The chain has TRBV5-4 and TRBJ1-2; TRBD1 is a possible D gene (6 bases). The CDR3 is 15 amino acids. Trimming removed 0 bases at V and 8 bases at J, with 17 bases between. Looked up from germline, CDR1 is SGHNT and CDR2 is YYREEE (reference sequence). The CDR3 sequence: CASSLVGREGQGYTF. CDR3 sequence (DNA): TGTGCCAGCAGCTTGGTGGGACGCGAGGGACAAGGCTACACCTTC.

The genes are TRBV4-2 and TRBJ1-2, with D possibly being TRBD1 (5 bases). The CDR3 sequence is 15 residues long. Looked up from germline, CDR1 is LGHNA and CDR2 is YNFKEQ. Trimming left V 1 base short and J 2 bases short, with 11 bases between. The DNA of the CDR3 is TGTGCCAGCAGCCAAGCCTCAGGGTACAACTATGGCTACACCTTC. Protein: CASSQASGYNYGYTF.